These 13 T cell receptor beta chains originate from one sample sequenced in a study of shared T cell receptors in the human thymus. Assay used: immunoSEQ multiplex PCR; TCRdb lists only in-frame clones, some missing. The repertoire holds over 65,000 clones, over 90% seen once, with roughly 0.03% in the top ten. The sample comprised thymocytes. The receptor set was obtained from a human donor.

CDR3 residues: CASSTTGNQPQHF. CDR3 nucleotide sequence: TGTGCCAGCAGCACCACAGGGAATCAGCCCCAGCATTTT. The chain couples TRBV5-6 to TRBJ1-5; tentative D call: TRBD1 (6 bases). The V gene's germline CDR1 is SGHDT and CDR2 YYEEEE. V lost 4 bases to trimming and J lost 4 bases, with 9 bases between them. The CDR3 length is 13 residues.

CDR3 sequence (DNA): TGTGCCAGCTCACCACCTGGCAGGACCCTCGAGCGGGGCACTGAAGCTTTCTTT. This codes for CASSPPGRTLERGTEAFF. The chain employs TRBV18 and TRBJ1-1; D not certain. Germline V lookup: CDR1 KGHSH, CDR2 LQKENI. V was clipped by 0 bases and J by 4 bases, with 21 bases between them. CDR3 length: 18 residues.

The chain links TRBV19 to TRBJ1-6; TRBD1 matches 9 bases. J lost 1 base, V lost 4 bases, and 11 bases had no gene match. CDR3 length: 19 residues. Germline lookup yields CDR1 LNHDA and CDR2 SQIVND (reference sequence). DNA for the CDR3: TGTGCCAGTAGTAAAAGAGGACAGGGGTTTGGATCCTATAATTCACCCCTCCACTTT. Its translation is CASSKRGQGFGSYNSPLHF.

This clone was seen just once. The V gene is TRBV14, the J gene TRBJ2-3; 7 bases are a match to TRBD2. This CDR3 region has 17 residues. Trimming at V came to 0 bases and at J to 2 bases, leaving 8 bases not matched to a gene. From germline, CDR1 is SGHDN and CDR2 FVKESK. This CDR3 reads CASSQDWSLADTDTQYF. CDR3 bases: TGTGCCAGCAGCCAAGATTGGAGCCTAGCGGACACAGATACGCAGTATTTT.

The J gene is TRBJ2-1, the V gene TRBV4-3; 8 bases fit TRBD2. The germline CDR1 and CDR2 sequences are LGHNA and YSLEER. The CDR3 has 19 amino acids. V was pared by 0 bases and J by 1 base, with 11 bases of the junction left unmatched. This CDR3 reads CASSQENLAAGDSYNEQFF. CDR3 sequence (DNA): TGCGCCAGCAGCCAAGAGAATTTGGCAGCGGGGGATTCCTACAATGAGCAGTTCTTC.

The CDR3 is CASSRRLAGVPYQETQYF. CDR3 DNA sequence: TGTGCCAGCAGCCGACGTCTAGCGGGGGTACCGTACCAAGAGACCCAGTACTTC. This chain joins TRBV11-2 and TRBJ2-5; 10 bases are shared with TRBD2. The CDR3 loop spans 18 amino acids. CDR1 is SGHAT and CDR2 is FQNNGV in the germline V gene. V lost 5 bases and J lost 0; bases outside the gene matches: 12.

This chain links TRBV11-2 with TRBJ2-3; weak D call: TRBD1 (6 bases). The CDR3 loop spans 14 amino acids. V lost 1 base and J 6 bases, leaving 11 bases between the germline ends. The germline V gene encodes CDR1 SGHAT and CDR2 FQNNGV. CDR3 in DNA: TGTGCCAGCAGCTTAGTTACAGGGAAGGATACGCAGTATTTT. Translating gives CASSLVTGKDTQYF.

This chain links TRBV28 with TRBJ1-6; 7 nucleotides line up with TRBD1. There are 21 residues in the CDR3. The V segment lost 3 bases and the J segment 3 bases; nucleotides outside the gene matches: 20. Germline assignment: CDR1 MDHEN and CDR2 SYDVKM. The CDR3, as DNA: TGTGCCAGCAGTTTGCGGAACCACAGGGGTGTGGGATGGAGCTATAATTCACCCCTCCACTTT. As protein: CASSLRNHRGVGWSYNSPLHF.

This clone was detected once. The gene calls are TRBV2 and TRBJ2-7, with a tentative D call TRBD1 (5 bases). V lost 6 bases and J lost 4, with 16 bases in between. CDR3 length: 14 residues. Per the germline V gene, CDR1 is SNHLY and CDR2 is FYNNEI. DNA for the CDR3: TGTGCCAGCAGGAGTCTAGGGGCCCCATACGAGCAGTACTTC. Its protein is CASRSLGAPYEQYF.

The rearrangement links TRBV30 to TRBJ1-5; TRBD1 might be the D (5 bases). The CDR3 has 16 amino acids. Trimming cost V 1 base and J 0 bases, with 13 bases left between them. Germline values: CDR1 GTSNPN, CDR2 SVGIG (reference sequence). CDR3 residues: CAWSATDRSSNQPQHF. The CDR3 bases are TGTGCCTGGAGTGCTACCGACAGAAGTAGCAATCAGCCCCAGCATTTT. Drawing the rest from reference TRBV30 and TRBJ1-5, the complete variable domain is SQTIHQWPATLVQPVGSPLSLECTVEGTSNPNLYWYRQAAGRGLQLLFYSVGIGQISSEVPQNLSASRPQDRQFILSSKKLLLSDSGFYLCAWSATDRSSNQPQHFGDGTRLSIL.

The chain carries TRBV7-2 and TRBJ1-3; no clear D gene. Germline V gene lookup returns CDR1 SGHTA and CDR2 FQGNSA. The CDR3 contains 15 residues. V dropped 1 base and J dropped 4 bases, with 11 bases sitting between them. The CDR3 DNA reads as TGTGCCAGCAGCTTAGGCGAAGGCCCCGGAAACACCATATATTTT. Amino acids: CASSLGEGPGNTIYF.

In DNA, the CDR3 is TGCAGCGTTGTGTGGGGGGCCCAGGACACTGAAGCTTTCTTT. This codes for CSVVWGAQDTEAFF. The chain couples TRBV29-1 to TRBJ1-1; tentative D call: TRBD1 (6 bases). V was trimmed by 4 bases and J by 3 bases, leaving 15 bases between them. From germline, CDR1 is SQVTM and CDR2 ANQGSEA. The CDR3 has 14 residues. The full variable domain, rest sourced from reference TRBV29-1 and TRBJ1-1, is SAVISQKPSRDICQRGTSLTIQCQVDSQVTMMFWYRQQPGQSLTLIATANQGSEATYESGFVIDKFPISRPNLTFSTLTVSNMSPEDSSIYLCSVVWGAQDTEAFFGQGTRLTVV.

The V and J genes are TRBV6-5 and TRBJ1-3; D is unclear. CDR1 MNHEY and CDR2 SVGAGI come from the germline V gene. This CDR3 is built from 13 residues. Trimming removed 8 bases at V and 0 bases at J, with 8 bases between. In DNA form, the CDR3 reads TGTGCCAGCGGTCAGAGCTCTGGAAACACCATATATTTT. Amino acids: CASGQSSGNTIYF.